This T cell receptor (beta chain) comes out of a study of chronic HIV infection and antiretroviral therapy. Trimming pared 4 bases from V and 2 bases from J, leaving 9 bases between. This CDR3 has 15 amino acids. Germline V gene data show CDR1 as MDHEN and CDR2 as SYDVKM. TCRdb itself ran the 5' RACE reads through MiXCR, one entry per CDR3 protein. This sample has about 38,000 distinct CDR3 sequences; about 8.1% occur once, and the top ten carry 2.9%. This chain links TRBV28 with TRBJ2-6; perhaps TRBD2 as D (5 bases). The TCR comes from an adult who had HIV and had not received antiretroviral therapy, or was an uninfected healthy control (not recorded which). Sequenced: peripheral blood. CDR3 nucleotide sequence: TGTGCCAGCAGTTCCGTGAGGGCTGGGGCCAACGTCCTGACTTTC. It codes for CASSSVRAGANVLTF.